This TCR beta chain was recovered during a study of human T cells and chemical hapten exposure. This clonotype showed up many times. Its antigen is unknown. Study-level findings and limits: With regard to DPC sensitization, TCRs above 1 in 1000 frequency did not change.

Within the library, unique molecular identifiers were attached to each individual cDNA molecule. TCRdb analysed the RACE reads with MiXCR anew, one entry per CDR3 protein. The table shows fewer than 500,000 distinct CDR3 sequences, with more than 4.5% occurring only once. Germline-derived CDR1 and CDR2 are MDHEN and SYDVKM. Trimming left V 7 bases short and J 3 bases short, with 16 bases between. This CDR3 spans 14 amino acids. As to time point: patch test 1, 2 weeks after DPC sensitization. Treatment described: therapeutic diphenylcyclopropenone sensitization with weekly scalp DPC. Sequences were derived from whole blood, sampled in connection with sensitization to the hapten diphenylcyclopropenone (DPC). The J gene is TRBJ2-7, the V gene TRBV28; D not resolved. The TCR originated in a woman aged 45 to 65 with alopecia areata. Some clones in this sample may be carry-over from other donors' samples. CDR3 sequence reads: CASTPQAGVYEQYF. CDR3 nucleotides: TGTGCCAGCACCCCGCAGGCCGGAGTCTACGAGCAGTACTTC.